This T cell receptor (beta chain) was sequenced in a study of OX40 agonist ivuxolimab in advanced cancers. For the study in its entirety: The costimulatory receptor OX40 (CD134) was targeted by ivuxolimab, a fully human IgG2 agonistic monoclonal antibody. Intravenous ivuxolimab was administered to patients every 2 weeks at six dose levels: 0.01, 0.1, 0.3, 1.5, 3 and 10 mg/kg. Among the roughly 52 dose-escalation patients, some 20 had hepatocellular carcinoma, 15 or so melanoma, 9 renal cell carcinoma and 9 head and neck cancer. A male proportion of around 83% and a mean age of approximately 62 years, ranging from about 23 to 90, were recorded for the dose-escalation cohort. Prior anti-PD-1, anti-PD-L1 or anti-CTLA-4 therapy was permitted, and about two fifths of dose-escalation patients had received checkpoint inhibitors. Partial responses occurred in three dose-escalation patients: two with cutaneous melanoma and one with hepatocellular carcinoma. The purpose of peripheral TCRbeta sequencing was to test whether ivuxolimab changed TCR sequence diversity and led to clonal T-cell expansion. The paper describes the monotherapy dose-escalation part (N ≈ 52 patients) of the phase I trial of ivuxolimab.

As regards this clone: Its antigen remains undetermined. Base qualities are not provided; no much larger clone lies one nucleotide away.

The paper's findings and limits, for the study overall: Clonal expansion of both CD4+ and CD8+ blood T cells was observed from baseline to week 6 at doses 0.1 to 3.0 mg/kg. In the 0.1-3.0 mg/kg groups, partial responders had among the lowest normalized peripheral clonal expansion, particularly in CD8+ T cells. On average, CD8+ T cells showed more expanded clones than CD4+ T cells after ivuxolimab. Which antigens the clonally expanded peripheral T cells were specific for was not determined. Low levels of normalized T-cell clonal expansion were also seen in some nonresponding patients.

Patients with a history of autoimmune disease or receiving systemic immunosuppression were excluded from the trial. Peripheral blood for TCR sequencing was collected from all dose cohorts at baseline, on cycle 4 day 1, and on cycle 7 day 1. The samples were drawn from a first-in-human, open-label, multicenter phase I dose-escalation trial of ivuxolimab. Adults with locally advanced or metastatic melanoma, renal cell, hepatocellular, or head and neck squamous cell carcinoma were enrolled in the trial. Before TCR sequencing, CD4+ T cells and CD8+ T cells were sorted from peripheral blood as separate populations. Genomic DNA was extracted from sorted cells for sequencing of the TCRbeta CDR3 region. TCRbeta CDR3 regions were sequenced using the immunoSEQ Assay. The table was pulled from immuneACCESS by TCRdb, which kept in-frame rearrangements only. Such tables lose some clones; where checked, under half of the loss comes from unresolved V genes, and the rest has no known cause. Present in this sample are 30,000 to 40,000 clones, about 94% of which were seen just once. The ten largest clones represent less than 25% of the sample.

Sequences were derived from CD4+ or CD8+ T cells sorted from blood, sampled in a trial of the OX40 agonist ivuxolimab. This receptor was identified in an adult with an advanced solid tumor such as melanoma, head and neck, liver or kidney cancer.

The sequenced DNA is TGTGCCAGCAGTTTACCAGACGCCATCAAAAACATTCAGTACTTC. Translated, it gives CASSLPDAIKNIQYF. Recombination joined TRBV28 with TRBJ2-4; the D gene cannot be resolved reliably. From the cysteine through the phenylalanine, the CDR3 covers 15 amino acids. Of all the DNA, just the CDR3 is kept, 45 bases in frame from base 1. CDR1 MDHEN and CDR2 SYDVKM were looked up in the germline V gene. Trimming removed 2 bases from V and 3 bases from J, leaving 11 bases between the germline ends.